This T cell receptor (beta chain) was captured by sequencing in a study of shared clonotypes between healthy human individuals. As regards this clone: The antigen is undetermined.

Replicate PCRs run on sorted subsets employed 200 ng DNA, about 27,000 T cell genomes. Sequencing was performed with immunoSEQ multiplex PCR; in TCRdb, only in-frame clones are kept and a portion is missing. The sample carries roughly 2.1 million clones, about 92% recorded once. As defined, naive CD8 cells were CD45RO-negative and positively selected for CCR7, with terminally differentiated effector memory CD45RA+ cells excluded. Adults of Caucasian background living in Nashville, Tennessee made up all donors. Study-wide results and caveats: Donors were few, which limited the genetic and exposure-history diversity represented. Tissues were not sampled, only blood, and their repertoires likely differ.

CDR3 length: 16 amino acids. V lost 5 bases to trimming and J lost 2 bases, with 19 bases between them. The V gene's germline CDR1 is SGHVS and CDR2 FNYEAQ. The V gene is TRBV7-6, the J gene TRBJ2-7, with a tentative D call TRBD2 (6 bases). Sequencing input: naive CD8+ T cells from PBMCs. The clonotype comes from a man aged 18 to 29 in good health. Some clones in this sample may be carry-over from other donors' samples. The CDR3 protein is CASSEWRGIHAYEQYF. In nucleotides, the CDR3 is TGTGCCAGCAGCGAATGGCGGGGCATCCACGCCTACGAGCAGTACTTC.